These 8 T cell receptor beta chains share one sample of origin, sequenced in a study of T cell changes during pregnancy in multiple sclerosis. Sequencing was performed with immunoSEQ multiplex PCR; in TCRdb, only in-frame clones are kept and a portion is missing. Of 35,000 to 45,000 clones in the sample, about 91% were seen once. Sequenced here: CD4+ T cells from peripheral blood mononuclear cells, sampled after pregnancy. The receptor source for this set is a female donor in good health, enrolled as a control in a pregnancy study.

The V and J genes are TRBV4-1 and TRBJ1-2, with 12 bases identical to TRBD1. The CDR3 runs 16 residues. In germline, CDR1 is MGHRA, CDR2 YSYEKL. J was trimmed by 3 bases and V by 3 bases; bases with no gene match: 5. CDR3 sequence (DNA): TGCGCCAGCAGCCACGCCGGGACAGGGGGCGACTATGGCTACACCTTC. It codes for CASSHAGTGGDYGYTF.

The gene calls are TRBV5-4 and TRBJ2-7; a weak D match, TRBD2 (7 bases). The CDR3 has 17 residues. The germline gives CDR1 SGHNT, CDR2 YYREEE (reference sequence). The V end was cut by 4 bases, the J end by 0 bases, with 20 bases between. CDR3 bases: TGTGCCAGCAGCCCCCCGAGGGGGGGGCGAGGCTCCTACGAGCAGTACTTC. It specifies CASSPPRGGRGSYEQYF.

This clone was observed a single time. The chain couples TRBV9 to TRBJ2-3, with TRBD2 matching 11 bases. The germline V gene has CDR1 SGDLS and CDR2 YYNGEE. Unmatched junction bases numbered 9, after V lost 4 bases and J lost 5 bases. CDR3 length: 16 residues. The DNA of the CDR3 is TGTGCCAGCAGCTCCCCGGGACTAGCGGTAAGAGATACGCAGTATTTT. Its translation: CASSSPGLAVRDTQYF.

This rearrangement joins TRBV5-1 to TRBJ2-3, with 7 bases lining up with TRBD2. The CDR3 totals 14 residues. The junction had 6 bases not matched to a gene; V was cut back by 3 bases and J by 5 bases. Per germline, CDR1 SGHRS and CDR2 YFSETQ. In DNA, the CDR3 is TGCGCCAGCAGCTCACGGGGGGTTCAAGATACGCAGTATTTT. The encoded protein is CASSSRGVQDTQYF.

The DNA of the CDR3 is TGTGCCAGCAGTTGGGGACAGGGGTATGGCTACACCTTC. Translating gives CASSWGQGYGYTF. The gene calls are TRBV28 and TRBJ1-2, with TRBD1 matching over 10 bases. With 4 bases clipped from V and 5 bases from J, the junction kept 1 base outside the gene matches. The CDR3 is 13 amino acids. The germline gives CDR1 MDHEN, CDR2 SYDVKM.

The chain joins TRBV6-1 to TRBJ1-6, with 7 bases lining up with TRBD1. V was clipped by 1 base and J by 8 bases; unmatched bases: 5. Germline CDR1 is MNHNS and CDR2 is SASEGT. This CDR3 has 15 amino acids. The DNA of the CDR3 is TGTGCCAGCAGTGAAGGACAGGGAATAGATTCACCCCTCCACTTT. This encodes CASSEGQGIDSPLHF.

This sequence joins TRBV4-3 and TRBJ2-3; TRBD1 matches at 7 bases. The V segment lost 4 bases and the J segment 0 bases; nucleotides outside the gene matches: 4. The CDR3 extends over 15 amino acids. Germline V gives CDR1 LGHNA, CDR2 YSLEER. CDR3 bases: TGCGCCAGCAGCCTTCACAGGGGCAGCACAGATACGCAGTATTTT. It translates to CASSLHRGSTDTQYF.

The rearrangement links TRBV6-5 to TRBJ2-3; D is possibly TRBD2 (6 bases). Trimming removed 5 bases at V and 8 bases at J, with 17 bases between. The germline gives CDR1 MNHEY, CDR2 SVGAGI. This CDR3 region has 14 residues. DNA of the CDR3: TGTGCCAGCAGTCCATTGGGACTTGCCAGTACGCAGTATTTT. Translating it yields CASSPLGLASTQYF.